A selection of T cell receptor beta chains follows, all from one sample in a study of cytomegalovirus exposure and HLA in healthy donors. Only in-frame clones appear in the TCRdb table, and some are missing; sequencing was by immunoSEQ multiplex PCR. Among tens of thousands of clones listed, 65% to 85% were seen once. Input material: PBMCs. The receptors derive from a female donor in good health and CMV-seronegative. The CDR3 runs from the conserved cysteine through the conserved F or W. D genes are given only for firm matches. A row's size may be missing; if present it is once, few, many or a size class.

>.|TRBD2|TRBJ2-3|TRBV7-2
TGTGCCAGCAGCTTAGGCGGGAGTGGGGGAACGCAGTATTTT
CASSLGGSGGTQYF
>.|.|TRBJ1-5|TRBV7-6
TGTGCCAGCAGCTTAAGGTCAAACAGGAATAGCAATCAGCCCCAGCATTTT
CASSLRSNRNSNQPQHF
>.|.|TRBJ2-7|TRBV19
TGTGCCAGTAGTCCTCAGGGAGGAGGGCAGTACTTC
CASSPQGGGQYF
>once|TRBD2|TRBJ2-7|TRBV6-1
TGTGCCAGCAGTGAGGGACTAGCGGGAGTCTACGAGCAGTACTTC
CASSEGLAGVYEQYF
>.|TRBD1|TRBJ1-1|TRBV27
TGTGCCAGCAGCCAACTCGACAGGGGACGAACTGAAGCTTTCTTT
CASSQLDRGRTEAFF
>.|.|TRBJ1-1|TRBV9
TGTGCCAGCAGCGGGATACGGGAAATGAACACTGAAGCTTTCTTT
CASSGIREMNTEAFF
>.|TRBD2|TRBJ2-7|TRBV18
TGTGCCAGCTCACCCGGACTAGCATTTTACGAGCAGTACTTC
CASSPGLAFYEQYF
>once|.|TRBJ1-2|TRBV28
TGTGCCAGCAGTTTCTCCGCTAACTATGGCTACACCTTC
CASSFSANYGYTF
>.|TRBD1|TRBJ2-5|TRBV29-1
TGCAGCGCCCAACAGGGGGGTAGGACCCAGTACTTC
CSAQQGGRTQYF
>.|.|TRBJ1-5|TRBV30
TGTGCCTGGAAGGGGGACACCTATCAGCCCCAGCATTTT
CAWKGDTYQPQHF